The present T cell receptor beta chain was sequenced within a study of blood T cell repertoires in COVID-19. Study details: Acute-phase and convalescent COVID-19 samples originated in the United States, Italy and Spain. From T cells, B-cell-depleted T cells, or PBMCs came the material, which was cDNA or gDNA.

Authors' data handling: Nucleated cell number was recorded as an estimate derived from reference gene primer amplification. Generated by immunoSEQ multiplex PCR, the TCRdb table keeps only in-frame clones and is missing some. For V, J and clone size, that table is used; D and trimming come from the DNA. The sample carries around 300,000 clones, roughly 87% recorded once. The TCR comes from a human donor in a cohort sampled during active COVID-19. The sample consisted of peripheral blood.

CDR3 residues: CASKETPNEKLFF. DNA for the CDR3: TGTGCCAGCAAGGAGACTCCTAATGAAAAACTGTTTTTT. The rearrangement links TRBV6-6 to TRBJ1-4; D gene uncertain. The CDR3 is made up of 13 amino acids. Per germline, CDR1 MNHNY and CDR2 SVGAGI (reference sequence). Trimming took off 7 bases at V and 3 bases at J, with 9 bases between the two ends.